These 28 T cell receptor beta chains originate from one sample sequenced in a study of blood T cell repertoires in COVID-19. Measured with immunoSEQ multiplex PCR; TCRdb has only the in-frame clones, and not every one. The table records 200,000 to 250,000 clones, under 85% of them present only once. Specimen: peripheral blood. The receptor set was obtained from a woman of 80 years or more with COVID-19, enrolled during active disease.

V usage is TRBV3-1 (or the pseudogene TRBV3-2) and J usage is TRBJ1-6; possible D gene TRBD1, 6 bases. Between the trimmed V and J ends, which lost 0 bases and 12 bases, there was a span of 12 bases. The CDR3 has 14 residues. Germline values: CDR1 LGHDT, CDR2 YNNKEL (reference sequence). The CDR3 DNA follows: TGTGCCAGCAGCCAAGATAGGGGGGGTTTACCCCTCCACTTT. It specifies CASSQDRGGLPLHF.

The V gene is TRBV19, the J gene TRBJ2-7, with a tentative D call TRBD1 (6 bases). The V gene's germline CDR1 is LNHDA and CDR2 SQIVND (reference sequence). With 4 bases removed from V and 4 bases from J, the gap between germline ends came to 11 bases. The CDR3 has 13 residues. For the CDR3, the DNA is TGTGCCAGTAGTACCATACAGGGATACGAGCAGTACTTC. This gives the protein CASSTIQGYEQYF.

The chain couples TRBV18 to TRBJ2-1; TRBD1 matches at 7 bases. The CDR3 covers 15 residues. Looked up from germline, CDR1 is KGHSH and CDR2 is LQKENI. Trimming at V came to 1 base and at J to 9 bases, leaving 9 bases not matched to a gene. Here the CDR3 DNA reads TGTGCCAGCTCACCACTAGAGACAGGGTATTCTGAGCAGTTCTTC. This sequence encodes CASSPLETGYSEQFF.

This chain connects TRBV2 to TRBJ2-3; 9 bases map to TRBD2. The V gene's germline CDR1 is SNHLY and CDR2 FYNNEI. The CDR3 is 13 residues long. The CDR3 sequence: CASRLAGTDTQYF. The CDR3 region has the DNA TGTGCAAGTCGGCTAGCGGGAACAGATACGCAGTATTTT. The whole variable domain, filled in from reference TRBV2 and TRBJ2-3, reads EPEVTQTPSHQVTQMGQEVILRCVPISNHLYFYWYRQILGQKVEFLVSFYNNEISEKSEIFDDQFSVERPDGSNFTLKIRSTKLEDSAMYFCASRLAGTDTQYFGPGTRLTVL.

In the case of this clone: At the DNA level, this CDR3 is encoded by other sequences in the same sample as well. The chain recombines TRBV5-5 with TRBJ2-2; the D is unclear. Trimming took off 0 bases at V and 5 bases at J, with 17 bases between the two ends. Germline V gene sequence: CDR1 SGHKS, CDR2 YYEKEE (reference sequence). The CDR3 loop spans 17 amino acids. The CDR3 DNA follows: TGTGCCAGCAGCTTGGGAGTGGTTCTAATCCATACCGGGGAGCTGTTTTTT. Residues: CASSLGVVLIHTGELFF.

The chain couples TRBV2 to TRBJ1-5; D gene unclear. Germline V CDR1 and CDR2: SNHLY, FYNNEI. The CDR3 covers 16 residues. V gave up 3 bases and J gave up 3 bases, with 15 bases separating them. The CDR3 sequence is CASSDLFVQVNQPQHF. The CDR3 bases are TGTGCCAGCAGTGATCTTTTCGTGCAGGTCAATCAGCCCCAGCATTTT.

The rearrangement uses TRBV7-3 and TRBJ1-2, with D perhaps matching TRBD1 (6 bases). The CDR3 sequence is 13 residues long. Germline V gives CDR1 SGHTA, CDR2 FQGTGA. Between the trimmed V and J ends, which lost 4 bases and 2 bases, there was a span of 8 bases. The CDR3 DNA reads TGTGCCAGCAGCTACGGACAGAACTATGGCTACACCTTC. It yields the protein CASSYGQNYGYTF.

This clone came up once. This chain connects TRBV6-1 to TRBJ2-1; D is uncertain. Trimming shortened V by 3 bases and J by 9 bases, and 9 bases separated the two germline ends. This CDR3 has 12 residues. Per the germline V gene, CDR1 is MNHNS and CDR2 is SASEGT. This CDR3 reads CASSDTTSEQFF. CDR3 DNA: TGTGCCAGCAGTGACACCACGAGTGAGCAGTTCTTC.

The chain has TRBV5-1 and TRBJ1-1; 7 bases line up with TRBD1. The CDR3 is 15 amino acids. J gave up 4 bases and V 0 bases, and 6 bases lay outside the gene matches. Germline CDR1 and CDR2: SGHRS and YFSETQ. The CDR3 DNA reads TGCGCCAGCAGCTTGGGGCCCAGACAGGGCACTGAAGCTTTCTTT. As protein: CASSLGPRQGTEAFF.

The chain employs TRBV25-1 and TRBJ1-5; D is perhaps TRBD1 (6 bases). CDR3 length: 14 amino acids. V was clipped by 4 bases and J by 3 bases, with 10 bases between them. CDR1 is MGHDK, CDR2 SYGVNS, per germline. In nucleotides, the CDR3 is TGTGCCAGCAGTGGAATGGGGGCCAATCAGCCCCAGCATTTT. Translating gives CASSGMGANQPQHF. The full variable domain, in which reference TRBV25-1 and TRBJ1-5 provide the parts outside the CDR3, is EADIYQTPRYLVIGTGKKITLECSQTMGHDKMYWYQQDPGMELHLIHYSYGVNSTEKGDLSSESTVSRIRTEHFPLTLESARPSHTSQYLCASSGMGANQPQHFGDGTRLSIL.

In nucleotides, the CDR3 is TGCAGTGCCTACTTGCATGAGCAGTTCTTC. This gives the protein CSAYLHEQFF. This chain joins TRBV20-1 and TRBJ2-1; D uncertain. CDR3 length: 10 residues. Between the trimmed V and J ends, which lost 6 bases and 8 bases, there was a span of 8 bases. CDR1 and CDR2 from the germline V gene are DFQATT and SNEGSKA (reference sequence).

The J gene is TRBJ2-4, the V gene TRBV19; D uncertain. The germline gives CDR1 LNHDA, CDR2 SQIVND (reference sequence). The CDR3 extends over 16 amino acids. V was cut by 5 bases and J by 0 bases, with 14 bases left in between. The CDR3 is CASSLDGGLAKNIQYF. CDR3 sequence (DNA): TGTGCCAGTAGTCTCGACGGCGGATTAGCCAAAAACATTCAGTACTTC.

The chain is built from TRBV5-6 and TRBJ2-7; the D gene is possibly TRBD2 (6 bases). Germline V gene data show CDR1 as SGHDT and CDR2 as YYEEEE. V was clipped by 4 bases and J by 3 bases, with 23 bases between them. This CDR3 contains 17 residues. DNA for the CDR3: TGTGCCAGCAGCCCCCAGGGAGGCATCTCCTTACTCTACGAGCAGTACTTC. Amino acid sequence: CASSPQGGISLLYEQYF.

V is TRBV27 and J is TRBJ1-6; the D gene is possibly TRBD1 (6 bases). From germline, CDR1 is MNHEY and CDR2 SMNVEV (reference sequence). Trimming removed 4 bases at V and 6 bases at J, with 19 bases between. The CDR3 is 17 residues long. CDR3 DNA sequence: TGTGCCAGCAGTTACCTGGGCCCTACAGGGACTAATTCACCCCTCCACTTT. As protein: CASSYLGPTGTNSPLHF.

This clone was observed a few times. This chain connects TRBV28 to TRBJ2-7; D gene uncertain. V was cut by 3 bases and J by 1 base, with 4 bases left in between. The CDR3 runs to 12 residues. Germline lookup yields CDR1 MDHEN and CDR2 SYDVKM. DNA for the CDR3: TGTGCCAGCAGTTTGTCGTCCTACGAGCAGTACTTC. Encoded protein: CASSLSSYEQYF.

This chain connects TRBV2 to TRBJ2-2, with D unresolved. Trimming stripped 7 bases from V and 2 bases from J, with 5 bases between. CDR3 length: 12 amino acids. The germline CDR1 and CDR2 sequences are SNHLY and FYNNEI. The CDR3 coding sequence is TGTGCCAGCAAGAGCAACACCGGGGAGCTGTTTTTT. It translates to CASKSNTGELFF.

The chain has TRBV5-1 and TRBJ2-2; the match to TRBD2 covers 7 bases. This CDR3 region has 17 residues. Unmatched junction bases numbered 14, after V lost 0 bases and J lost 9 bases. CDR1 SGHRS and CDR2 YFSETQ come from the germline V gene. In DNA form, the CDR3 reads TGCGCCAGCAGCTTGGTTGGGGCTAGCGGAGACCCTCGGGAGCTGTTTTTT. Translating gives CASSLVGASGDPRELFF.

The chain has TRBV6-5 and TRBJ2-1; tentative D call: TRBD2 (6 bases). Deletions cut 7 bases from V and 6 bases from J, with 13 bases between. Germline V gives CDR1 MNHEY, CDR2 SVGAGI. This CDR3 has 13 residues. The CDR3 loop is CASTLSGVNEQFF. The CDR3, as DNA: TGTGCCAGCACCCTCTCGGGGGTCAATGAGCAGTTCTTC.

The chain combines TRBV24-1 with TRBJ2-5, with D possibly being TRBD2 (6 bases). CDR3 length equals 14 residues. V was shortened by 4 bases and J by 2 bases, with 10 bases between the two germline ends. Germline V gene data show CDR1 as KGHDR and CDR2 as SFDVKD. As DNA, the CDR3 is TGTGCCACCAGTGACTCTAGCGCACAAGAGACCCAGTACTTC. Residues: CATSDSSAQETQYF.

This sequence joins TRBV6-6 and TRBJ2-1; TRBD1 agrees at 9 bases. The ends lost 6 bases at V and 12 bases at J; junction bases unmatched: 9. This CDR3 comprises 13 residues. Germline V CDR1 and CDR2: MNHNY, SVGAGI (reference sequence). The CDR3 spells CASSSGQGRVQFF. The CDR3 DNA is TGTGCCAGCAGCTCGGGACAGGGAAGGGTGCAGTTCTTC.

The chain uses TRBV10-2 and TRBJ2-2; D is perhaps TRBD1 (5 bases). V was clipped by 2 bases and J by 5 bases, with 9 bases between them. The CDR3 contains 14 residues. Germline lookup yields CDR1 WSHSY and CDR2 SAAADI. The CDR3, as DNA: TGCGCCAGCAGTGAGACAGGTGTTACCGGGGAGCTGTTTTTT. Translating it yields CASSETGVTGELFF.

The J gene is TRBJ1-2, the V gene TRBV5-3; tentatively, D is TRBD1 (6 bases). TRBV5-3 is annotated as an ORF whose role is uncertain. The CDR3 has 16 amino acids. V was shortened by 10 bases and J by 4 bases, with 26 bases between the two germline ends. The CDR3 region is CAGQSQRVGRGYGYTF. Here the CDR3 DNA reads TGTGCCGGACAGAGCCAAAGGGTGGGGCGCGGCTATGGCTACACCTTC.

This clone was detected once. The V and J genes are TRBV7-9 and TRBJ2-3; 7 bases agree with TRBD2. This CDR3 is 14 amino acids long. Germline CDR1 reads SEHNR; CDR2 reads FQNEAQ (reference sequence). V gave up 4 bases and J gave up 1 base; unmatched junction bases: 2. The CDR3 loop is CASSSSGGTDTQYF. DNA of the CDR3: TGTGCCAGCAGCTCCAGCGGGGGCACAGATACGCAGTATTTT.

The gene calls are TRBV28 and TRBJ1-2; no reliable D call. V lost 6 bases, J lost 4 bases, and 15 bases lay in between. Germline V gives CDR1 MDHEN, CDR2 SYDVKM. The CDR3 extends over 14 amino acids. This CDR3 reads CASRRTAGGYGYTF. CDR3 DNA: TGTGCCAGCAGGCGTACAGCTGGAGGCTATGGCTACACCTTC.

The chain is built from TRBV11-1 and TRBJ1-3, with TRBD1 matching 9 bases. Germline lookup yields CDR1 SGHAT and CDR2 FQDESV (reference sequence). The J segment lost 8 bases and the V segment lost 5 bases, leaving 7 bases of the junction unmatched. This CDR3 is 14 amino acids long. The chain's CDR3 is CASSRRDREDTIYF. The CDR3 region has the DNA TGTGCCAGCAGCCGACGGGACAGGGAGGACACCATATATTTT. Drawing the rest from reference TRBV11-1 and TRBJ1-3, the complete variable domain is EAEVAQSPRYKITEKSQAVAFWCDPISGHATLYWYRQILGQGPELLVQFQDESVVDDSQLPKDRFSAERLKGVDSTLKIQPAELGDSAMYLCASSRRDREDTIYFGEGSWLTVV.

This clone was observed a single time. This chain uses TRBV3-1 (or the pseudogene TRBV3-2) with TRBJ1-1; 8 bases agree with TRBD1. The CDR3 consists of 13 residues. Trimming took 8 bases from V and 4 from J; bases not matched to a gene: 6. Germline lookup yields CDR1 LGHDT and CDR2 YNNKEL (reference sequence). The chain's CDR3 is CASWTGLGTEAFF. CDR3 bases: TGTGCCAGCTGGACAGGGCTGGGCACTGAAGCTTTCTTT.

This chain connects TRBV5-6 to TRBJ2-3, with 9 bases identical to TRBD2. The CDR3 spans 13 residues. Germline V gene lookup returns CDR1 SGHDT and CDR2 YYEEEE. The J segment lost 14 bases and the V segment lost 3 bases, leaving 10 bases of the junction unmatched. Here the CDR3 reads CASSSTGGLARYF. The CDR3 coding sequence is TGTGCCAGCAGCTCAACCGGGGGACTAGCACGGTATTTT.

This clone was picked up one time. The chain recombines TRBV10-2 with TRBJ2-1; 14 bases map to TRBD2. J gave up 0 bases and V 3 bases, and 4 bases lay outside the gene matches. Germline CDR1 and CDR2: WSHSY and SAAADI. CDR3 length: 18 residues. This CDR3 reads CASSDWTSGGSSYNEQFF. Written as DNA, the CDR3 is TGCGCCAGCAGTGATTGGACTAGCGGGGGGAGCTCCTACAATGAGCAGTTCTTC.